This T cell receptor (beta chain) is drawn from a study of T cells in Graves' hyperthyroidism and ophthalmopathy. The investigators amplified TCR beta CDR3 regions from RNA transcripts. With the HTBI primer set, the TCR CDR3 went through a first round of RT-PCR. TCRdb reprocessed the multiplex PCR reads with MiXCR, giving one entry per CDR3 protein. The sample includes fewer than 750,000 distinct CDR3 sequences, roughly 14% of them seen just once. The table lists this clonotype with many counts. The junction had 12 bases not matched to a gene; V was cut back by 3 bases and J by 2 bases. This CDR3 contains 18 residues. CDR1 SGDLS and CDR2 YYNGEE come from the germline V gene.

This clonotype was obtained from a woman aged 40-49 years with Graves' ophthalmopathy. The rearrangement uses TRBV9 and TRBJ2-5; TRBD2 aligns across 11 bases. The sample consisted of blood. The CDR3 sequence: CASSGSGTSGPTQETQYF. CDR3 coding DNA: TGTGCCAGCAGCGGCTCCGGGACTAGCGGTCCCACGCAAGAGACCCAGTACTTC.